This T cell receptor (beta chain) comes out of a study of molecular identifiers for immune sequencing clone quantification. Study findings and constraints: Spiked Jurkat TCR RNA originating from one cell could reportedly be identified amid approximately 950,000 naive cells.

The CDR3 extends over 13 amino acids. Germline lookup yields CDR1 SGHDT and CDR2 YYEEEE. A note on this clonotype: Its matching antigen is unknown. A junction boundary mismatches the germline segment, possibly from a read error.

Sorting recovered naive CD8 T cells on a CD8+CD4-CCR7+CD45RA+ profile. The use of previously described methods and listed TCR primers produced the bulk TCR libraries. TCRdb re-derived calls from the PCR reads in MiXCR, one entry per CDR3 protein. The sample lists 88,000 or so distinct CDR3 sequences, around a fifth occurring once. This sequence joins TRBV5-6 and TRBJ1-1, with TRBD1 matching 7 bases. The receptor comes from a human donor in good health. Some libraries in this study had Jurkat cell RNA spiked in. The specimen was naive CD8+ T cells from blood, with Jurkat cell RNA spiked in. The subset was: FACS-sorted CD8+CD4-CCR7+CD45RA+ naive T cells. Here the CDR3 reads CASTDRVGTGAFF. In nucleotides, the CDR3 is TGTGCCAGCACCGACAGGGTTGGCACTGGAGCTTTCTTT.